This T cell receptor beta chain was sequenced during a study of human T cells and chemical hapten exposure. Study overall: Among samples, TCR yields varied mainly because of small differences in pooled library volume.

This clonotype was counted between two and nine times. Its antigen is as yet unknown. The study's findings and limits: The number of TCRs above 1 in 1000 frequency did not change after DPC sensitization.

Germline assignment: CDR1 SGHTA and CDR2 FQGNSA. The CDR3 covers 16 residues. V was shortened by 5 bases and J by 2 bases, with 19 bases between the two germline ends. It was from unfractionated whole blood that total RNA was extracted. Unique molecular identifiers were linked by the library to individual cDNA molecules. Original data processing: TCRs per sample had a median of approximately 88,000 and ranged from about 20,000 to 700,000. TCRdb recomputed calls from the reads with MiXCR, one row per CDR3 protein. For this entry, the V and J calls and clone size follow TCRdb and not the study's own pipeline. The table shows about 120,000 distinct CDR3 sequences, with approximately 9.3% occurring only once.

The chain carries TRBV7-2 and TRBJ2-7; D remains ambiguous. What was sequenced was whole blood. This receptor was obtained from a human donor in good health. Some clones in this sample may be carry-over from other donors' samples. CDR3 sequence: CASSPPAAAFAYEQYF. As DNA, the CDR3 is TGTGCCAGCAGCCCCCCAGCAGCTGCTTTCGCCTACGAGCAGTACTTC.